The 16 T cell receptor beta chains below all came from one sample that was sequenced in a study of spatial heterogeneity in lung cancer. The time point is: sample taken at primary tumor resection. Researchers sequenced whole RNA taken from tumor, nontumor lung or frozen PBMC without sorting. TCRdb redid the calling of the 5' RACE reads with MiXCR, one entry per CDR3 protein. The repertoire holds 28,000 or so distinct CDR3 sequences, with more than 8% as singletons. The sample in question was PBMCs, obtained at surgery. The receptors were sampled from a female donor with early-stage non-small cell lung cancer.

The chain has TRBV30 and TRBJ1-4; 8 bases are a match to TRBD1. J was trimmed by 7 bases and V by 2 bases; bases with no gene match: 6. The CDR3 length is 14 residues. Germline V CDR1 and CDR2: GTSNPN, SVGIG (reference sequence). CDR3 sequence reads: CAWSFGQGTEKLFF. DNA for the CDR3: TGTGCCTGGAGTTTTGGACAGGGAACTGAAAAACTGTTTTTT.

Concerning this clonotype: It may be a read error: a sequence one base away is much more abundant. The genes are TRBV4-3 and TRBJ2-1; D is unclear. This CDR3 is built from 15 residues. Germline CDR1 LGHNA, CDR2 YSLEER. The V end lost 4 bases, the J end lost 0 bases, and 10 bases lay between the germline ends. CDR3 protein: CASSPQDGSYNEQFF. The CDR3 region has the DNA TGCGCCAGCAGCCCTCAGGACGGCTCCTACAATGAGCAGTTCTTC.

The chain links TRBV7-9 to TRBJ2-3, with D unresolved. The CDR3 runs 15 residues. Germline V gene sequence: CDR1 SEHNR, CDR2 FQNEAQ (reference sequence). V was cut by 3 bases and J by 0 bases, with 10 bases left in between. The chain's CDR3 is CASSFWKFSTDTQYF. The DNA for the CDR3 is TGTGCCAGCAGCTTTTGGAAATTTAGCACAGATACGCAGTATTTT.

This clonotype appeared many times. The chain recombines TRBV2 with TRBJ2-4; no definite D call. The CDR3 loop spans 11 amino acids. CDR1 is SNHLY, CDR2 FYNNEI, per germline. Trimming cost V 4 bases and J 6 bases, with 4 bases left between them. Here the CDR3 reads CASSALNIQYF. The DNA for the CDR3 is TGTGCCAGCAGTGCCCTAAACATTCAGTACTTC. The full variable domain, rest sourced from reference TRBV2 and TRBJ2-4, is EPEVTQTPSHQVTQMGQEVILRCVPISNHLYFYWYRQILGQKVEFLVSFYNNEISEKSEIFDDQFSVERPDGSNFTLKIRSTKLEDSAMYFCASSALNIQYFGAGTRLSVL.

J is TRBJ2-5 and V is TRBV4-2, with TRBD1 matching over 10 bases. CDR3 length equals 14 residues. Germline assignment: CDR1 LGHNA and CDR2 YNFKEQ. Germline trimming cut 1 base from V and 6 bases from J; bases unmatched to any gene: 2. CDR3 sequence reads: CASSQATGGQTQYF. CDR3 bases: TGTGCCAGCAGCCAAGCGACAGGGGGCCAGACCCAGTACTTC.

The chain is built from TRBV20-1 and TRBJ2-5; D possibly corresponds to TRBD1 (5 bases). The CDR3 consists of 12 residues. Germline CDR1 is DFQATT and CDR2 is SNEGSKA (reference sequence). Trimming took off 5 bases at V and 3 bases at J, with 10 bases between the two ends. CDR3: CSAPPGKETQYF. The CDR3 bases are TGCAGTGCTCCCCCAGGGAAAGAGACCCAGTACTTC.

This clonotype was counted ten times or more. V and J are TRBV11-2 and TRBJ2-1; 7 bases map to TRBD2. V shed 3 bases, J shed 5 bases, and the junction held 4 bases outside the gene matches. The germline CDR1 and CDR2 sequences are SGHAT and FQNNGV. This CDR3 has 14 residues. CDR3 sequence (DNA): TGTGCCAGCAGCTTGGGGCTAGCGGACAATGAGCAGTTCTTC. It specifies CASSLGLADNEQFF.

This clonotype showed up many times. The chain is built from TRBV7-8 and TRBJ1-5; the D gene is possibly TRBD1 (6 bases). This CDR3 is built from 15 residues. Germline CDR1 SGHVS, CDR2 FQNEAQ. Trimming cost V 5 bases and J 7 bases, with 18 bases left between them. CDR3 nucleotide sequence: TGTGCCAGCAGCCCAGAGGGGGGGTTCGGGCAGCCCCAGCATTTT. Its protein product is CASSPEGGFGQPQHF.

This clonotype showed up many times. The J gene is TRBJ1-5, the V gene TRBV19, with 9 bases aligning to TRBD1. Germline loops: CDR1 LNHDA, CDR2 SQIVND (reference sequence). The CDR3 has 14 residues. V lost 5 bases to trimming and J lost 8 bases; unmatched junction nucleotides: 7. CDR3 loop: CASSLGQGTKPQHF. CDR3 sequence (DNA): TGTGCCAGTAGTCTAGGACAGGGGACTAAGCCCCAGCATTTT.

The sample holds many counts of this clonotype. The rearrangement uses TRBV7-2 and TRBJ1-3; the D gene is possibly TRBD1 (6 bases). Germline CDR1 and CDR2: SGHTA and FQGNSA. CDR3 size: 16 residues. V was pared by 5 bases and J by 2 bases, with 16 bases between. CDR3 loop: CASSPLRGAPGNTIYF. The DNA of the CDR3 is TGTGCCAGCAGCCCTTTAAGGGGGGCACCTGGAAACACCATATATTTT.

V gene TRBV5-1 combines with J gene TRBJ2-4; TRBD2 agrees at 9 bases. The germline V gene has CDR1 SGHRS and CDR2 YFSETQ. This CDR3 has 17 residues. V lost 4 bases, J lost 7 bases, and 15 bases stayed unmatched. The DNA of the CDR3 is TGCGCCAGCAGCCCTAAGGGGGCGACTAGCGGAGGGAACATTCAGTACTTC. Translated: CASSPKGATSGGNIQYF.

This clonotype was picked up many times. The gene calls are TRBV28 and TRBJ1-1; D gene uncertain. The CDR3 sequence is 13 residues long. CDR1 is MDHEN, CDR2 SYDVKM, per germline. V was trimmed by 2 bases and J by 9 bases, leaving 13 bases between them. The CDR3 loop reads CASSLTYGTQAFF. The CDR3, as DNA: TGTGCCAGCAGTTTAACCTACGGAACACAAGCTTTCTTT.

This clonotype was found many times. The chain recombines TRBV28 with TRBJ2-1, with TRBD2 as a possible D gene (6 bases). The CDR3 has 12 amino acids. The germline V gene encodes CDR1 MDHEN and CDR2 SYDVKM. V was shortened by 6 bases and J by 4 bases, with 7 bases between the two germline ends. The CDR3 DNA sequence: TGTGCCAGCAGACTAGCTTACAATGAGCAGTTCTTC. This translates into CASRLAYNEQFF.

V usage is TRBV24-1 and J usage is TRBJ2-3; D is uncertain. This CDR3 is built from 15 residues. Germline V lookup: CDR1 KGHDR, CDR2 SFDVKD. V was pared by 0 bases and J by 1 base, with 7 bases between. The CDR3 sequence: CATSDLQVGTDTQYF. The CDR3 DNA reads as TGTGCCACCAGTGATTTGCAGGTCGGCACAGATACGCAGTATTTT.

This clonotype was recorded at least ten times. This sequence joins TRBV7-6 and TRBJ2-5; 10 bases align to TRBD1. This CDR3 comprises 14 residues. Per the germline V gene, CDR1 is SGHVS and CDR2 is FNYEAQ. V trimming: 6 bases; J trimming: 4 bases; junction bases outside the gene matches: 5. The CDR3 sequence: CASSRDRGGETQYF. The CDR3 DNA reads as TGTGCCAGCAGTCGGGACAGGGGCGGAGAGACCCAGTACTTC.

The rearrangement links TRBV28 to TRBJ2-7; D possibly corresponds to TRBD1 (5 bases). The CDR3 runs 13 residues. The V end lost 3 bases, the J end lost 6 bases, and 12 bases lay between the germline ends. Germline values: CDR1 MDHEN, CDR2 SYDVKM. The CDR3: CASSFYRIPEQYF. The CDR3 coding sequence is TGTGCCAGCAGTTTTTACAGGATCCCCGAGCAGTACTTC.